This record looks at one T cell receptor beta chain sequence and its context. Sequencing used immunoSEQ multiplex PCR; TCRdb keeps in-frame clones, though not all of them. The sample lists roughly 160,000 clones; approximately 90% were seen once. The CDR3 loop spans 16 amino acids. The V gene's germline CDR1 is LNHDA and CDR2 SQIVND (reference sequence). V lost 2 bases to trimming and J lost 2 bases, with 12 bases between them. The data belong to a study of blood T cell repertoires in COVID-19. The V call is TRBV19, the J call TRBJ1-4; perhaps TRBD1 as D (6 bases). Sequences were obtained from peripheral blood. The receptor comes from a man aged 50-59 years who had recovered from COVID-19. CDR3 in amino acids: CASSIRSGGTNEKLFF. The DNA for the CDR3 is TGTGCCAGTAGTATAAGGTCGGGGGGCACTAATGAAAAACTGTTTTTT.